The 20 T cell receptor beta chains in this list originate from one sample, sequenced in a study of cytomegalovirus exposure and HLA in healthy donors. Amplification used 60 Vbeta primers and 13 Jbeta primers. Data came from immunoSEQ multiplex PCR; TCRdb stores just in-frame clones and leaves some out. The table records 30,000 to 40,000 clones, more than 90% of them present only once. The specimen was PBMCs. Receptors were obtained from a woman under 30 in good health and CMV-seronegative.

The chain carries TRBV7-2 and TRBJ2-5; 7 bases agree with TRBD2. This CDR3 is 15 amino acids long. The V gene's germline CDR1 is SGHTA and CDR2 FQGNSA. With 5 bases clipped from V and 5 bases from J, the junction kept 11 bases outside the gene matches. The CDR3 nucleotides are TGTGCCAGCAGCCCAAGAGTGACGGGAGGTGAGACCCAGTACTTC. It specifies CASSPRVTGGETQYF.

V and J are TRBV18 and TRBJ2-3, with D perhaps matching TRBD2 (5 bases). V was shortened by 3 bases and J by 6 bases, with 7 bases between the two germline ends. CDR1 is KGHSH, CDR2 LQKENI, per germline. The CDR3 length is 12 residues. The CDR3 protein is CASSPRRDTQYF. The CDR3 DNA is TGTGCCAGCTCACCGAGGAGGGATACGCAGTATTTT.

The rearrangement links TRBV29-1 to TRBJ1-1; 8 nucleotides line up with TRBD1. Germline trimming cut 7 bases from V and 0 bases from J; bases unmatched to any gene: 10. The CDR3 has 15 amino acids. Germline CDR1 reads SQVTM; CDR2 reads ANQGSEA. The CDR3 DNA follows: TGCAGCGCAGCCGGGACAGGTACGATGAACACTGAAGCTTTCTTT. Translated, it gives CSAAGTGTMNTEAFF.

This chain joins TRBV4-1 and TRBJ2-2; TRBD2 agrees at 7 bases. V was pared by 0 bases and J by 4 bases, with 5 bases of the junction left unmatched. In germline, CDR1 is MGHRA, CDR2 YSYEKL. The CDR3 extends over 16 amino acids. The CDR3 DNA reads TGCGCCAGCAGCCAAGATTCCGGGAGGAGCACCGGGGAGCTGTTTTTT. Amino acids: CASSQDSGRSTGELFF.

The CDR3 nucleotides read TGTGCCAGCAGGACCCACGACAGCGCTTATACGCAGTATTTT. Its protein is CASRTHDSAYTQYF. The J gene is TRBJ2-3, the V gene TRBV6-5; D is possibly TRBD1 (5 bases). CDR1 is MNHEY and CDR2 is SVGAGI in the germline V gene. The CDR3 consists of 14 residues. The V and J ends lost 6 bases and 7 bases respectively, with 17 bases between them.

As DNA, the CDR3 is TGTGCCAGCAACGTACGAAGGGGGTCTAGCACAGATACGCAGTATTTT. This encodes CASNVRRGSSTDTQYF. The chain uses TRBV6-6 and TRBJ2-3; D is perhaps TRBD1 (6 bases). Trimming took off 7 bases at V and 0 bases at J, with 17 bases between the two ends. Germline-derived CDR1 and CDR2 are MNHNY and SVGAGI (reference sequence). The CDR3 has 16 residues.

This chain uses TRBV28 with TRBJ2-1, with 13 positions matching TRBD2. Germline V gene data show CDR1 as MDHEN and CDR2 as SYDVKM. The junction had 3 bases not matched to a gene; V was cut back by 2 bases and J by 5 bases. This CDR3 region has 16 residues. The CDR3 bases are TGTGCCAGCAGTTTACTGGGACTAGCGGGAAACAATGAGCAGTTCTTC. It encodes CASSLLGLAGNNEQFF.

The chain is built from TRBV19 and TRBJ1-4; a weak D match, TRBD1 (5 bases). Trimming took 9 bases from V and 0 from J, leaving 17 bases between them. This CDR3 is 16 amino acids long. Germline V gene sequence: CDR1 LNHDA, CDR2 SQIVND (reference sequence). CDR3 in DNA: TGTGCCAGCCGACGGGGCGGGAGAGCAACTAATGAAAAACTGTTTTTT. Translated: CASRRGGRATNEKLFF.

V is TRBV2 and J is TRBJ1-3; D might be TRBD1 (5 bases). This CDR3 has 14 residues. V lost 8 bases and J 0 bases, leaving 11 bases between the germline ends. Germline CDR1 and CDR2: SNHLY and FYNNEI. The CDR3 nucleotides read TGTGCCAGCGGAACAGGACCCTCTGGAAACACCATATATTTT. The encoded protein is CASGTGPSGNTIYF.

This chain connects TRBV7-2 to TRBJ2-3, with D possibly being TRBD1 (6 bases). Trimming removed 3 bases from V and 1 base from J, with 17 bases in between. The CDR3 sequence is 17 residues long. Looked up from germline, CDR1 is SGHTA and CDR2 is FQGNSA. CDR3 region: CASSFPGPGARTDTQYF. The DNA for the CDR3 is TGTGCCAGCAGCTTCCCCGGTCCAGGGGCTCGCACAGATACGCAGTATTTT.

The chain uses TRBV2 and TRBJ1-5; D might be TRBD1 (5 bases). The germline gives CDR1 SNHLY, CDR2 FYNNEI. Trimming took off 1 base at V and 2 bases at J, with 6 bases between the two ends. CDR3 length equals 14 residues. The CDR3 loop reads CASSEGRGNQPQHF. CDR3 in DNA: TGTGCCAGCAGTGAAGGCAGGGGCAATCAGCCCCAGCATTTT.

As DNA, the CDR3 is TGTGCCAGCAGAACAGGGGGCGCGTCTCTGGAAAAACTGTTTTTT. Its protein product is CASRTGGASLEKLFF. This chain connects TRBV6-5 to TRBJ1-4; TRBD1 aligns across 9 bases. The CDR3 spans 15 residues. In germline, CDR1 is MNHEY, CDR2 SVGAGI. The V segment lost 6 bases and the J segment 8 bases; nucleotides outside the gene matches: 10.

The rearrangement links TRBV2 to TRBJ2-2; a weak D match, TRBD2 (5 bases). V gave up 6 bases and J gave up 0 bases, with 17 bases separating them. The CDR3 sequence is 17 residues long. CDR1 is SNHLY and CDR2 is FYNNEI in the germline V gene. In DNA, the CDR3 is TGTGCCAGCAGGTTCTTCGAAGGGCGGGCGAACACCGGGGAGCTGTTTTTT. It is translated as CASRFFEGRANTGELFF.

The V gene is TRBV28, the J gene TRBJ2-1, with a possible D match to TRBD1 (6 bases). Germline loops: CDR1 MDHEN, CDR2 SYDVKM. CDR3 length: 13 amino acids. V lost 3 bases, J lost 5 bases, and 8 bases lay in between. CDR3 protein: CASSLDRNNEQFF. The CDR3 DNA reads as TGTGCCAGCAGTTTGGACAGAAACAATGAGCAGTTCTTC.

This clone showed up just a few times. This chain joins TRBV11-3 and TRBJ1-2; D is ambiguous. V was clipped by 1 base and J by 7 bases, with 7 bases between them. The germline V gene encodes CDR1 SGHNT and CDR2 YENEEA. The CDR3 spans 12 residues. Here the CDR3 reads CASSLGGAGYTF. In DNA, the CDR3 is TGTGCCAGCAGCTTAGGCGGTGCTGGCTACACCTTC.

This chain uses TRBV28 with TRBJ2-5; D is possibly TRBD2 (7 bases). The better agreement between TRBJ2-7 and the DNA end casts doubt on the J call. In germline, CDR1 is MDHEN, CDR2 SYDVKM. The CDR3 runs to 17 residues. CDR3 DNA: TGTGCCAGCACTACCCCGCCGGGGGGCCCCCTCTCCTACGAGCAGTACTTC. Encoded protein: CASTTPPGGPLSYEQYF.

The chain joins TRBV5-1 to TRBJ2-3, with D possibly being TRBD1 (6 bases). The V gene's germline CDR1 is SGHRS and CDR2 YFSETQ. The CDR3 contains 15 residues. V was clipped by 4 bases and J by 4 bases, with 16 bases between them. The CDR3 loop is CASSQDSSRADTQYF. The CDR3 DNA sequence: TGCGCCAGCAGCCAGGACAGTTCCAGGGCAGATACGCAGTATTTT.

The rearrangement links TRBV28 to TRBJ1-2; D is perhaps TRBD1 (6 bases). Germline CDR1 MDHEN, CDR2 SYDVKM. Trimming took 7 bases from V and 5 from J, leaving 11 bases between them. The CDR3 is 12 residues long. CDR3 in amino acids: CASTGDLYGYTF. The CDR3 nucleotides are TGTGCCAGCACAGGGGATTTATATGGCTACACCTTC.

The V and J genes are TRBV9 and TRBJ2-1; 9 bases match TRBD1. With 3 bases clipped from V and 9 bases from J, the junction kept 10 bases outside the gene matches. The V gene's germline CDR1 is SGDLS and CDR2 YYNGEE. The CDR3 totals 15 residues. CDR3 coding DNA: TGTGCCAGCAGCGCACCGGGACAGGGCATGCTTGAGCAGTTCTTC. Its protein is CASSAPGQGMLEQFF.

The chain joins TRBV4-2 to TRBJ2-1, with D perhaps TRBD1 (5 bases). This CDR3 contains 15 residues. V lost 0 bases, J lost 6 bases, and 12 bases lay in between. CDR1 is LGHNA, CDR2 YNFKEQ, per germline. CDR3 residues: CASSQEWGFGNEQFF. For the CDR3, the DNA is TGTGCCAGCAGCCAAGAGTGGGGCTTTGGCAATGAGCAGTTCTTC.